Listed below are T cell receptor beta chains from one sample, sequenced in a study of T cells in Graves' hyperthyroidism and ophthalmopathy. TCRdb reanalysed the multiplex PCR reads using MiXCR and keeps one entry per CDR3 protein. The sample comprises 96,000 or so distinct CDR3 sequences, around 52% of which are singletons, and around 30% rests with the top ten. Material: blood. Every receptor here comes from a woman in her 40s with Graves' hyperthyroidism. The CDR3 runs from the conserved cysteine through the conserved F or W. A D gene is named only where the DNA matches it firmly. Rows may omit the clone size; those that give it use once, few, many or a size class.

clone_size j_call d_call v_call cdr3_aa cdr3_nt
. TRBJ1-2 TRBD1 TRBV2 CASSGQLGTGGAGYTF TGTGCCAGCAGTGGGCAACTTGGGACAGGGGGCGCGGGCTACACCTTC
medium-sized TRBJ1-3 . TRBV5-1 CASSTTGTSGNTIYF TGCGCCAGCAGTACTACTGGGACGTCCGGAAACACCATATATTTT
. TRBJ2-7 . TRBV7-2 CASSLVGGQLYGQYF TGCGCCAGCAGCTTAGTCGGGGGGCAACTATACGGGCAGTACTTC
. TRBJ2-5 TRBD1 TRBV7-6 CASSLYRGLEGYQETQYF TGTGCCAGCAGCCTTTACAGGGGGCTGGAGGGGTACCAAGAGACCCAGTACTTC
. TRBJ1-2 . TRBV20-1 CSARGDIQADYGYTF TGCAGTGCTAGGGGGGACATTCAAGCTGACTATGGCTACACCTTC
. TRBJ2-5 TRBD1 TRBV13 CASSFTGVERPQDQYF TGTGCCAGCAGCTTTACAGGGGTGGAGCGCCCCCAGGACCAGTACTTC
. TRBJ2-1 . TRBV20-1 CSARDPNLNEQFF TGCAGTGCTAGAGATCCCAATCTCAATGAGCAGTTCTTC
. TRBJ2-2 . TRBV28 CASSVPGGNTGELFF TGTGCCAGCAGTGTGCCCGGGGGGAACACCGGGGAGCTGTTTTTT
once TRBJ2-5 TRBD1 TRBV29-1 CSVDRQGAQETQYF TGCAGCGTTGATAGACAGGGGGCGCAAGAGACCCAGTACTTC
. TRBJ2-5 . TRBV7-9 CASSSLWGRVRETQYF TGTGCCAGCAGCTCGCTTTGGGGCAGGGTGCGAGAGACCCAGTACTTC
many TRBJ2-7 . TRBV19 CASSTLEGVNYEQYF TGTGCCAGTAGTACCCTAGAGGGAGTAAACTACGAGCAGTACTTC
. TRBJ1-1 . TRBV7-2 CASSDLRATNEAFF TGTGCCAGCAGCGACCTTAGGGCAACTAATGAAGCTTTCTTT
many TRBJ2-7 TRBD1 TRBV7-2 CASSQGQPSGVQYF TGTGCCAGCAGCCAGGGACAGCCATCCGGGGTGCAGTACTTC
. TRBJ1-4 TRBD1 TRBV19 CAWRRGIRGPTNEKLFF TGTGCCTGGAGGAGGGGAATCAGGGGGCCGACTAATGAAAAACTGTTTTTT
many TRBJ2-3 . TRBV20-1 CSAAEDLHTQYF TGCAGTGCTGCCGAGGACCTCCATACGCAGTATTTT
many TRBJ2-3 . TRBV14 CASSGRGHTDTQYF TGTGCCAGCAGCGGTCGAGGGCACACAGATACGCAGTATTTT
many TRBJ1-1 . TRBV5-1 CASSFGRVNTEAFF TGCGCCAGCAGCTTCGGACGGGTGAACACTGAAGCTTTCTTT
many TRBJ1-5 . TRBV12-3/TRBV12-4 CASSLGDTSHQPQHF TGTGCCAGCAGTTTAGGGGACACCTCACATCAGCCCCAGCATTTT
. TRBJ1-1 TRBD1 TRBV29-1 CSAGTGGEAFF TGCAGCGCAGGAACAGGGGGCGAAGCTTTCTTT
. TRBJ2-7 TRBD2 TRBV7-3 CASSQELAGEPPYEQYF TGCGCCAGCAGCCAAGAACTAGCGGGAGAGCCCCCCTACGAGCAGTACTTC
. TRBJ2-3 . TRBV20-1 CSARRLENTDTQYF TGCAGTGCTAGAAGGCTGGAAAACACAGATACGCAGTATTTT